What follows are 6 T cell receptor beta chains derived from one specimen sequenced in a study of shared clonotypes between healthy human individuals. Some clones are missing from TCRdb's copy, which holds only in-frame ones; the method was immunoSEQ multiplex PCR. Counted here are some 2.4 million clones, more than 85% occurring once; the ten biggest clones make up approximately 0.36%. Input material: naive CD4+ T cells from PBMCs. Subset specified: CD45RA+ positively selected. All receptors derive from a man between 18 and 29 years old in good health. Some clones in this sample may be carry-over from other donors' samples.

Worth noting for this clone: The sample holds other DNA sequences that translate to the same CDR3. The rearrangement links TRBV7-2 to TRBJ2-3; D is undetermined. Germline-derived CDR1 and CDR2 are SGHTA and FQGNSA. The CDR3 length is 13 residues. Between the trimmed V and J ends, which lost 1 base and 6 bases, there was a span of 8 bases. DNA for the CDR3: TGTGCCAGCAGCTTAGAGGTGGGCGATACGCAGTATTTT. Translation: CASSLEVGDTQYF.

This rearrangement joins TRBV5-1 to TRBJ1-1; possible D gene TRBD1, 6 bases. The CDR3 runs 13 residues. Germline CDR1 is SGHRS and CDR2 is YFSETQ. Trimming took off 5 bases at V and 3 bases at J, with 11 bases between the two ends. CDR3: CASRETGDTEAFF. CDR3 nucleotides: TGCGCCAGCAGGGAGACAGGAGACACTGAAGCTTTCTTT.

This clone has only one observation. V is TRBV19 and J is TRBJ2-2, with a weak D call TRBD2 (5 bases). Deletions cut 6 bases from V and 5 bases from J, with 13 bases between. This CDR3 contains 14 residues. In germline, CDR1 is LNHDA, CDR2 SQIVND (reference sequence). The CDR3 spells CASSTTSGTGELFF. For the CDR3, the DNA is TGTGCCAGTAGCACCACGAGCGGAACCGGGGAGCTGTTTTTT.

V and J are TRBV15 and TRBJ2-1; TRBD2 agrees at 9 bases. The CDR3 has 16 residues. Germline lookup yields CDR1 LNHNV and CDR2 YYDKDF (reference sequence). After removal of 1 base from V and 4 bases from J, the junction contained 5 bases not matched to a gene. CDR3 protein: CATSRGTSVRYNEQFF. The CDR3 bases are TGTGCCACCAGCAGAGGGACTAGCGTAAGATACAATGAGCAGTTCTTC.

A word on this clone: Different DNA sequences within this sample yield the same CDR3. The rearrangement uses TRBV9 and TRBJ2-7; 8 nucleotides align to TRBD1. Germline V gene data show CDR1 as SGDLS and CDR2 as YYNGEE. This CDR3 has 14 amino acids. J lost 4 bases, V lost 2 bases, and 5 bases had no gene match. The CDR3 region is CASSVGTGPYEQYF. CDR3 bases: TGTGCCAGCAGCGTTGGGACAGGCCCTTACGAGCAGTACTTC.

V gene TRBV28 combines with J gene TRBJ2-3; TRBD2 aligns across 8 bases. The CDR3 runs to 17 residues. Germline V lookup: CDR1 MDHEN, CDR2 SYDVKM. V was pared by 1 base and J by 6 bases, with 12 bases of the junction left unmatched. The DNA of the CDR3 is TGTGCCAGCAGTTTATTTGGACTAGCTCCCACACACGATACGCAGTATTTT. Translated: CASSLFGLAPTHDTQYF.